In its sample, the clone carrying this TCR beta chain was seen many times. This record belongs to a study of early T cells in non-severe SARS-CoV-2 infection. CDR3 size: 15 residues. CDR1 SNHLY and CDR2 FYNNEI come from the germline V gene. With V trimmed by 4 bases and J by 0 bases, 3 bases remained unmatched. TCRdb analysed the 5' RACE reads with MiXCR anew, one entry per CDR3 protein. The table has approximately 65,000 distinct CDR3 sequences, over 9% seen once. This clonotype was obtained from an adult who was a healthcare worker with PCR-confirmed SARS-CoV-2 infection or an uninfected control (not recorded which). Sequences were obtained from whole blood. V is TRBV2 and J is TRBJ2-7; 10 bases are shared with TRBD2. The CDR3 sequence: CASSARTSGSYEQYF. CDR3 nucleotide sequence: TGTGCCAGCAGTGCCCGGACTAGCGGCTCCTACGAGCAGTACTTC.